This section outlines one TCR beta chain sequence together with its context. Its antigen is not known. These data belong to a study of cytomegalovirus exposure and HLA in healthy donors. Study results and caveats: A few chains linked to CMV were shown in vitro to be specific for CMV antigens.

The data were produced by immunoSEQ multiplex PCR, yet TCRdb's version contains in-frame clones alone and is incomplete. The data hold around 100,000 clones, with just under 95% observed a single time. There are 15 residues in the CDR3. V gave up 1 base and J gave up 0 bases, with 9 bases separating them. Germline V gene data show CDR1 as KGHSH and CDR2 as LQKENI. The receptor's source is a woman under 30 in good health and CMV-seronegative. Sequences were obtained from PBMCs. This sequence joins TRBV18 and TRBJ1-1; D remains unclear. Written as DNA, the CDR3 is TGTGCCAGCTCACCACTCGGCAGCGTGAACACTGAAGCTTTCTTT. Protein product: CASSPLGSVNTEAFF.